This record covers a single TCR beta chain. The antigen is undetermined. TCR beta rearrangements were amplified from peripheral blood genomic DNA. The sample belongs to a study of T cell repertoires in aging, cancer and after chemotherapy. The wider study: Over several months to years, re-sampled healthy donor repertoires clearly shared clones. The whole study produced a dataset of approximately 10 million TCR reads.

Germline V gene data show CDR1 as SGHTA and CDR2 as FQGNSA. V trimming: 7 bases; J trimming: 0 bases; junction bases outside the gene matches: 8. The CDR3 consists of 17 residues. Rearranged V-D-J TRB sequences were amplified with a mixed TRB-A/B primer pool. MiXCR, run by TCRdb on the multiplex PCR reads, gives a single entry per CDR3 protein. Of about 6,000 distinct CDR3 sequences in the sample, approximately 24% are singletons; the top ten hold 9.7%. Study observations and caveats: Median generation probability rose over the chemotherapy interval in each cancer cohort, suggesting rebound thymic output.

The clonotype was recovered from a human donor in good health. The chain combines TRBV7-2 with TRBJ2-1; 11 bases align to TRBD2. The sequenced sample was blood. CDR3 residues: CASTVPTSGVSYNEQFF. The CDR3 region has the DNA TGTGCCAGCACCGTTCCGACTAGCGGGGTCTCCTACAATGAGCAGTTCTTC.